This T cell receptor beta chain was sequenced in a study of blood T cell repertoires in COVID-19. In the authors' workflow: Amplified reference gene primers provided the basis for estimating nucleated cell counts. Clones were read by immunoSEQ multiplex PCR, and TCRdb kept only the in-frame ones, dropping some. V, J and clone size reflect that table, while D and trimming were determined from the DNA. Among 3,000 to 4,000 clones listed, approximately 89% were seen once. Germline CDR1 and CDR2: MNHEY and SVGAGI. The CDR3 sequence is 13 residues long. Between the trimmed V and J ends, which lost 6 bases and 4 bases, there was a span of 12 bases.

Sequences were obtained from peripheral blood. This TCR derives from a woman between 70 and 85 years old with active COVID-19. The chain employs TRBV6-5 and TRBJ1-1, with D perhaps matching TRBD1 (5 bases). CDR3 region: CASSLDSATEAFF. Written as DNA, the CDR3 is TGTGCCAGCAGCCTCGACAGCGCCACTGAAGCTTTCTTT.